The source of this TCR beta chain is a study of Graves' ophthalmopathy and Graves' hyperthyroidism. The CDR3 extends over 14 amino acids. Germline CDR1 is DFQATT and CDR2 is SNEGSKA (reference sequence). V lost 3 bases to trimming and J lost 5 bases, with 17 bases between them. In its sample, this clonotype was seen many times. TCR beta CDR3 regions were amplified from RNA transcripts. Investigators did first-round RT-PCR with HTBI primers, then second-round multiplex PCR. One entry per CDR3 protein results from TCRdb running MiXCR on the multiplex PCR reads. The repertoire holds about 620,000 distinct CDR3 sequences, with about 20% as singletons.

The receptor was derived from a woman younger than 35 with stable Graves' hyperthyroidism. Some clones in this sample may be carry-over from other donors' samples. Material for sequencing was peripheral blood. J is TRBJ2-7 and V is TRBV20-1; possibly TRBD1 or TRBD2 for D (5 bases each). CDR3 region: CSARFGAGQDEQYF. CDR3 DNA sequence: TGCAGTGCTAGGTTCGGGGCCGGTCAGGACGAGCAGTACTTC.